The 22 T cell receptor beta chains presented below share a single source sample, sequenced in a study of identical twins. TCRdb fed the 5' RACE reads into MiXCR, producing one record per CDR3 protein. The sample contains roughly 720,000 distinct CDR3 sequences, 15% to 20% of which appear only once. The sample was also reused in another study, on T cells expressing NK-cell markers.

Sequencing used PBMCs. All receptors derive from a woman younger than 35 in good health.

This clonotype was seen a handful of times. CDR3 sequence reads: CASSPAGAKNIQYF. CDR3 nucleotide sequence: TGTGCCAGCAGCCCTGCCGGAGCCAAAAACATTCAGTACTTC. V usage is TRBV5-5 and J usage is TRBJ2-4; no firm D call. The CDR3 covers 14 residues. Germline-derived CDR1 and CDR2 are SGHKS and YYEKEE (reference sequence). Trimming took 4 bases from V and 0 from J, leaving 8 bases between them.

The chain links TRBV20-1 to TRBJ2-3; TRBD1 matches at 7 bases. The ends lost 7 bases at V and 6 bases at J; junction bases unmatched: 4. The germline V gene has CDR1 DFQATT and CDR2 SNEGSKA (reference sequence). The CDR3 is made up of 11 amino acids. The CDR3 DNA follows: TGCAGTGTTCCCAGGGGGGATACGCAGTATTTT. Protein: CSVPRGDTQYF.

The chain uses TRBV6-5 and TRBJ1-1, with D possibly being TRBD1 (5 bases). The V gene lost 2 bases and the J gene lost 5 bases, with 9 bases spanning the gap. Looked up from germline, CDR1 is MNHEY and CDR2 is SVGAGI. CDR3 length: 13 residues. The CDR3 DNA follows: TGTGCCAGCAGTTACGGGGGAGAGACTGAAGCTTTCTTT. Its translation: CASSYGGETEAFF.

The chain carries TRBV4-2 and TRBJ2-5; D uncertain. V was trimmed by 1 base and J by 4 bases, leaving 10 bases between them. Germline CDR1 reads LGHNA; CDR2 reads YNFKEQ. The CDR3 length is 14 residues. The CDR3, as DNA: TGTGCCAGCAGCCAAGGATATTCCGCAGAGACCCAGTACTTC. The encoded protein is CASSQGYSAETQYF.

The chain links TRBV5-6 to TRBJ2-3, with D possibly being TRBD1 (6 bases). With 6 bases removed from V and 0 bases from J, the gap between germline ends came to 17 bases. From germline, CDR1 is SGHDT and CDR2 YYEEEE. This CDR3 contains 16 residues. The DNA for the CDR3 is TGTGCCAGCACAAGGACAGTCGACTCGAGCACAGATACGCAGTATTTT. It specifies CASTRTVDSSTDTQYF.

V is TRBV20-1 and J is TRBJ1-1, with a tentative D call TRBD1 (5 bases). V was clipped by 6 bases and J by 8 bases, with 19 bases between them. CDR1 and CDR2 (germline): DFQATT, SNEGSKA (reference sequence). This CDR3 comprises 13 residues. This chain's CDR3 is CSAPGGTQAEAFF. The CDR3 nucleotides are TGCAGTGCCCCAGGAGGGACCCAAGCAGAAGCTTTCTTT.

In its sample, this clonotype was seen a few times. The J gene is TRBJ2-3, the V gene TRBV11-3; D uncertain. Germline V CDR1 and CDR2: SGHNT, YENEEA. The CDR3 contains 13 residues. Deletions cut 0 bases from V and 11 bases from J, with 12 bases between. The CDR3, as DNA: TGTGCCAGCAGCTTAGATAATCAACCGGGGCAGTATTTT. Protein sequence: CASSLDNQPGQYF.

This clonotype has just one count. V and J are TRBV15 and TRBJ2-1; a weak D match, TRBD2 (6 bases). V lost 1 base and J 6 bases, leaving 10 bases between the germline ends. CDR1 and CDR2 (germline): LNHNV, YYDKDF (reference sequence). The CDR3 spans 14 residues. As DNA, the CDR3 is TGTGCCACCAGCAGAGGGACTACGGGCAATGAGCAGTTCTTC. This codes for CATSRGTTGNEQFF.

This chain joins TRBV4-2 and TRBJ2-5; 7 bases agree with TRBD2. Per germline, CDR1 LGHNA and CDR2 YNFKEQ. The CDR3 contains 15 residues. The V gene end was trimmed by 4 bases and the J gene end by 5 bases; junction bases not matched to a gene: 10. The CDR3 DNA reads as TGTGCCAGCAGCCGGTCGACTAGCCGTGACGAGACCCAGTACTTC. Amino acids: CASSRSTSRDETQYF.

This sequence joins TRBV20-1 and TRBJ1-3; no reliable D call. CDR3 length: 14 amino acids. The germline CDR1 and CDR2 sequences are DFQATT and SNEGSKA (reference sequence). V lost 1 base to trimming and J lost 2 bases, with 9 bases between them. This chain's CDR3 is CSARAALTGNTIYF. As DNA, the CDR3 is TGCAGTGCTAGAGCCGCTTTAACTGGAAACACCATATATTTT.

The rearrangement uses TRBV20-1 and TRBJ2-1, with 14 nucleotides matching TRBD2. Germline V lookup: CDR1 DFQATT, CDR2 SNEGSKA (reference sequence). V lost 4 bases, J lost 8 bases, and 4 bases stayed unmatched. The CDR3 length is 14 residues. The CDR3 nucleotides are TGCAGTGCTAAAGGGACTAGCGGGAGTCATGAGCAGTTCTTC. Translated: CSAKGTSGSHEQFF.

This clonotype was recorded a few times. This chain joins TRBV29-1 and TRBJ1-1; a weak D match, TRBD1 (5 bases). Trimming stripped 3 bases from V and 1 base from J, with 12 bases between. The germline V gene has CDR1 SQVTM and CDR2 ANQGSEA. The CDR3 has 14 amino acids. The CDR3 region is CSVEGGTENTEAFF. The CDR3, as DNA: TGCAGCGTTGAGGGGGGGACGGAGAACACTGAAGCTTTCTTT.

This clonotype was detected only a few times. This rearrangement joins TRBV12-3 or TRBV12-4 to TRBJ1-2, with D perhaps TRBD1 (5 bases). Between the trimmed V and J ends, which lost 3 bases and 5 bases, there was a span of 13 bases. The CDR3 length is 14 residues. Here the CDR3 reads CASSFDGGYYGYTF. As DNA, the CDR3 is TGTGCCAGCAGTTTTGATGGGGGGTATTATGGCTACACCTTC.

The genes are TRBV19 and TRBJ2-1; 9 bases map to TRBD2. This CDR3 is 17 amino acids long. Germline V gene sequence: CDR1 LNHDA, CDR2 SQIVND (reference sequence). V dropped 4 bases and J dropped 3; count of bases not matched to a gene: 10. CDR3 coding DNA: TGTGCCAGTAGTAGTAAGGGAGCTAGCGGGAACTACAATGAGCAGTTCTTC. This sequence encodes CASSSKGASGNYNEQFF.

The chain couples TRBV11-1 to TRBJ2-1; D is ambiguous. Germline V gene data show CDR1 as SGHAT and CDR2 as FQDESV (reference sequence). Trimming stripped 4 bases from V and 0 bases from J, with 19 bases between. The CDR3 has 18 amino acids. CDR3 in DNA: TGTGCCAGCAGCTCCGCCCGGCAAAGTACCCGCTCCTACAATGAGCAGTTCTTC. Its protein is CASSSARQSTRSYNEQFF.

This clonotype has only a few counts. The chain recombines TRBV6-2 or TRBV6-3 with TRBJ2-7; the D is unclear. CDR1 is MNHEY and CDR2 is SVGEGT in the germline V gene. The CDR3 sequence is 11 residues long. The V end lost 5 bases, the J end lost 4 bases, and 6 bases lay between the germline ends. The CDR3 DNA reads as TGTGCCAGCAGTGGGTGGTACGAGCAGTACTTC. Residues: CASSGWYEQYF.

A word on this clonotype: The junction does not match germline at one end; this may be a read error. CDR3 region: CASSGSGGRGNTTYF. The CDR3 nucleotides read TGTGCCAGCAGCGGCTCAGGGGGTAGAGGAAACACCACATATTTT. The chain recombines TRBV5-4 with TRBJ1-3, with TRBD1 identical over 7 bases. Germline CDR1 and CDR2: SGHNT and YYREEE (reference sequence). This CDR3 region has 15 residues.

This clonotype was found a few times. The J gene is TRBJ2-4, the V gene TRBV11-2; 10 bases are shared with TRBD1. This CDR3 is 14 amino acids long. Looked up from germline, CDR1 is SGHAT and CDR2 is FQNNGV. V dropped 5 bases and J dropped 8; count of bases not matched to a gene: 6. CDR3: CASSPGQGSHIQYF. In DNA form, the CDR3 reads TGTGCCAGCAGCCCGGGACAGGGGTCCCACATTCAGTACTTC.

This chain links TRBV6-2 or TRBV6-3 with TRBJ2-7, with a weak D call TRBD2 (7 bases). The germline CDR1 and CDR2 sequences are MNHEY and SVGEGT. The CDR3 length is 13 residues. Trimming removed 5 bases at V and 2 bases at J, with 10 bases between. The chain's CDR3 is CASSDGGPYEQYF. As DNA, the CDR3 is TGTGCCAGCAGTGACGGGGGGCCCTACGAGCAGTACTTC.

The chain has TRBV5-1 and TRBJ2-5, with 7 positions matching TRBD2. This CDR3 is 14 amino acids long. V was pared by 6 bases and J by 4 bases, with 9 bases of the junction left unmatched. Germline lookup yields CDR1 SGHRS and CDR2 YFSETQ. The CDR3 nucleotides read TGCGCCAGCACCCCTTCGGGGGGTCGAGAGACCCAGTACTTC. Translating gives CASTPSGGRETQYF.

This clonotype was picked up a small number of times. A much more abundant neighbour one base away suggests this may be a read error. The chain is built from TRBV9 and TRBJ2-1; 7 bases are shared with TRBD2. In germline, CDR1 is SGDLS, CDR2 YYNGEE. With V trimmed by 0 bases and J by 5 bases, 5 bases remained unmatched. The CDR3 totals 15 residues. CDR3 in amino acids: CASSVGASGHNEQFF. In nucleotides, the CDR3 is TGTGCCAGCAGCGTAGGGGCTAGCGGACACAATGAGCAGTTCTTC.

J is TRBJ2-7 and V is TRBV7-9; perhaps TRBD1 as D (5 bases). The ends were cut back, 9 bases at V and 3 bases at J, with 12 bases in the middle. Germline CDR1 SEHNR, CDR2 FQNEAQ (reference sequence). This CDR3 comprises 12 residues. CDR3 sequence (DNA): TGTGCCAGTAACGGACAAGACTACGAGCAGTACTTC. Its translation: CASNGQDYEQYF. Looking up the rest from reference TRBV7-9 and TRBJ2-7 gives the full variable domain: DTGVSQNPRHKITKRGQNVTFRCDPISEHNRLYWYRQTLGQGPEFLTYFQNEAQLEKSRLLSDRFSAERPKGSFSTLEIQRTEQGDSAMYLCASNGQDYEQYFGPGTRLTVT.